Shown below are 16 T cell receptor beta chains from a single sample sequenced in a study of cytomegalovirus exposure and HLA in healthy donors. Amplification used 60 Vbeta primers and 13 Jbeta primers. TCRdb's copy holds only in-frame clones and misses some; the assay was immunoSEQ multiplex PCR. The repertoire holds more than 95,000 clones, with over 80% as singletons. The specimen sequenced was PBMCs. The receptors were gathered from a man aged 30-40 years in good health and CMV-seropositive.

The rearrangement links TRBV21-1 to TRBJ2-7; the table's D call, TRBD2, has no DNA check behind it. TRBV21-1 corresponds to a pseudogene. The CDR3 spans 16 residues. The CDR3 sequence is CASSTSSGGLSYEQYF. As DNA, the CDR3 is TGTGCCAGCAGCACCTCTAGCGGGGGGCTCTCCTACGAGCAGTACTTC.

The CDR3 reads CASSHPAEEAFF. CDR3 DNA sequence: TGCGCCAGCAGCCACCCTGCGGAGGAAGCTTTCTTT. The chain employs TRBV4-3 and TRBJ1-1; D ambiguous. The CDR3 contains 12 residues. The germline V gene has CDR1 LGHNA and CDR2 YSLEER. The ends were cut back, 3 bases at V and 8 bases at J, with 10 bases in the middle.

The rearrangement links TRBV9 to TRBJ2-5, with 7 bases fitting TRBD2. The ends lost 3 bases at V and 1 base at J; junction bases unmatched: 3. The CDR3 totals 14 residues. The V gene's germline CDR1 is SGDLS and CDR2 YYNGEE. DNA for the CDR3: TGTGCCAGCAGCGCGGGGACTACCCAAGAGACCCAGTACTTC. Residues: CASSAGTTQETQYF. The full variable domain, rest sourced from reference TRBV9 and TRBJ2-5, is DSGVTQTPKHLITATGQRVTLRCSPRSGDLSVYWYQQSLDQGLQFLIQYYNGEERAKGNILERFSAQQFPDLHSELNLSSLELGDSALYFCASSAGTTQETQYFGPGTRLLVL.

The chain is built from TRBV7-8 and TRBJ1-3; D possibly corresponds to TRBD1 (5 bases). The CDR3 has 16 residues. The V and J ends lost 1 base and 0 bases respectively, with 10 bases between them. Germline V CDR1 and CDR2: SGHVS, FQNEAQ. The DNA of the CDR3 is TGTGCCAGCAGCTTAGGGGGACTGTCCTCTGGAAACACCATATATTTT. It encodes CASSLGGLSSGNTIYF.

The chain joins TRBV7-2 to TRBJ2-3; D is ambiguous. Deletions cut 1 base from V and 0 bases from J, with 5 bases between. This CDR3 has 14 amino acids. Germline lookup yields CDR1 SGHTA and CDR2 FQGNSA. CDR3 amino acids: CASSLDGSTDTQYF. CDR3 coding DNA: TGTGCCAGCAGCTTAGATGGCAGCACAGATACGCAGTATTTT.

V gene TRBV5-1 combines with J gene TRBJ1-5, with a possible D match to TRBD1 (5 bases). The length of the CDR3 is 17 residues. V was trimmed by 4 bases and J by 6 bases, leaving 23 bases between them. Germline-derived CDR1 and CDR2 are SGHRS and YFSETQ. The CDR3 loop is CASSVGTAHGEAQPQHF. The CDR3 DNA reads as TGCGCCAGCAGCGTGGGGACCGCACACGGGGAGGCTCAGCCCCAGCATTTT.

This chain joins TRBV11-2 and TRBJ2-2; D is possibly TRBD1 (6 bases). The CDR3 has 14 amino acids. Trimming took 7 bases from V and 6 from J, leaving 15 bases between them. Germline lookup yields CDR1 SGHAT and CDR2 FQNNGV. Written as DNA, the CDR3 is TGTGCCAGCACCTGGATAGGGGGTCCCGGGGAGCTGTTTTTT. Its protein is CASTWIGGPGELFF.

This chain links TRBV19 with TRBJ1-5, with D possibly TRBD1 on 6 matching bases. The CDR3 runs to 13 residues. Germline loops: CDR1 LNHDA, CDR2 SQIVND (reference sequence). Trimming removed 6 bases from V and 4 bases from J, with 10 bases in between. The CDR3 DNA sequence: TGTGCCAGTAGGGACAGCCGGAATCAGCCCCAGCATTTT. It is translated as CASRDSRNQPQHF.

On this clone itself: The final CDR3 position lacks the conserved phenylalanine or tryptophan, pointing to a likely read error. The chain uses TRBV13 and TRBJ2-3; a possible D gene is TRBD2 (7 bases). Germline V CDR1 and CDR2: PRHDT, FYEKMQ (reference sequence). This CDR3 has 13 residues. Trimming left V 5 bases short and J 3 bases short, with 9 bases between. This chain's CDR3 is CASSRGATDTQYV. CDR3 nucleotide sequence: TGTGCCAGCAGCCGGGGGGCTACAGATACGCAGTATGTT.

The chain employs TRBV18 and TRBJ2-5, with D perhaps matching TRBD1 (5 bases). V gave up 0 bases and J gave up 5 bases, with 10 bases separating them. This CDR3 contains 14 residues. CDR1 KGHSH and CDR2 LQKENI come from the germline V gene. The CDR3 reads CASSPPGAAETQYF. The CDR3 DNA reads TGTGCCAGCTCACCACCTGGGGCCGCTGAGACCCAGTACTTC.

This rearrangement joins TRBV2 to TRBJ1-1, with 8 positions matching TRBD1. The CDR3 has 14 amino acids. V shed 6 bases, J shed 1 base, and the junction held 4 bases outside the gene matches. Germline-derived CDR1 and CDR2 are SNHLY and FYNNEI. The CDR3 DNA reads as TGTGCCAGCAGGAGCGGACAGGGGAACACTGAAGCTTTCTTT. This gives the protein CASRSGQGNTEAFF. Based on the CDR3 plus reference TRBV2 and TRBJ1-1, the full variable domain is EPEVTQTPSHQVTQMGQEVILRCVPISNHLYFYWYRQILGQKVEFLVSFYNNEISEKSEIFDDQFSVERPDGSNFTLKIRSTKLEDSAMYFCASRSGQGNTEAFFGQGTRLTVV.

V is TRBV6-5 and J is TRBJ1-5; TRBD1 matches 10 bases. Trimming took 4 bases from V and 3 from J; bases not matched to a gene: 3. This CDR3 has 15 amino acids. Germline lookup yields CDR1 MNHEY and CDR2 SVGAGI. CDR3 protein: CASSFGTGANQPQHF. The CDR3 region has the DNA TGTGCCAGCAGTTTCGGGACAGGGGCCAATCAGCCCCAGCATTTT.

J is TRBJ2-3 and V is TRBV9, with 9 bases lining up with TRBD2. This CDR3 spans 15 amino acids. V trimming: 3 bases; J trimming: 1 base; junction bases outside the gene matches: 3. Germline CDR1 is SGDLS and CDR2 is YYNGEE. The DNA for the CDR3 is TGTGCCAGCAGCGCATTAGCGGGAGGCACAGATACGCAGTATTTT. Translated, it gives CASSALAGGTDTQYF.

The V and J genes are TRBV19 and TRBJ2-1; weak D call: TRBD2 (6 bases). Trimming cost V 4 bases and J 4 bases, with 14 bases left between them. Looked up from germline, CDR1 is LNHDA and CDR2 is SQIVND (reference sequence). The CDR3 runs 15 residues. The CDR3 is CASSRGLLEYNEQFF. The CDR3 DNA is TGTGCCAGTAGTAGAGGACTATTGGAATACAATGAGCAGTTCTTC.

The gene calls are TRBV7-9 and TRBJ1-3; D ambiguous. The germline V and J ends were trimmed by 5 bases and 0 bases, with 17 bases remaining between them. This CDR3 has 17 amino acids. Germline V gene sequence: CDR1 SEHNR, CDR2 FQNEAQ (reference sequence). CDR3 nucleotides: TGTGCCAGCAGCCGCCAGGCGCCTCAGAGCTCTGGAAACACCATATATTTT. Encoded protein: CASSRQAPQSSGNTIYF.

The CDR3: CASSLGLAGVYEQYF. In DNA form, the CDR3 reads TGTGCCAGTAGTCTTGGTCTAGCGGGAGTTTACGAGCAGTACTTC. The chain joins TRBV19 to TRBJ2-7; TRBD2 aligns across 10 bases. The CDR3 has 15 residues. Germline CDR1 and CDR2: LNHDA and SQIVND (reference sequence). The J segment lost 4 bases and the V segment lost 5 bases, leaving 8 bases of the junction unmatched.